These 9 T cell receptor beta chains originate from one sample sequenced in a study of blood T cell repertoires in COVID-19. Using immunoSEQ multiplex PCR, the repertoire was profiled, and TCRdb retains in-frame clones only, with some absent. The repertoire holds around 35,000 clones, with around 87% as singletons. The sample consisted of peripheral blood. These receptors all come from a man between 65 and 85 years old with acute or convalescent COVID-19.

The chain links TRBV2 to TRBJ1-6, with TRBD1 matching over 9 bases. This CDR3 comprises 15 residues. Germline CDR1 SNHLY, CDR2 FYNNEI. Trimming cost V 6 bases and J 6 bases; bases outside gene matches: 6. The CDR3 reads CASSGLQGANSPLHF. CDR3 DNA: TGTGCCAGCAGCGGGTTACAGGGGGCTAATTCACCCCTCCACTTT.

The rearrangement joins TRBV18 to TRBJ2-3; 9 nucleotides align to TRBD2. CDR1 is KGHSH and CDR2 is LQKENI in the germline V gene. The CDR3 spans 16 residues. With 4 bases clipped from V and 0 bases from J, the junction kept 5 bases outside the gene matches. CDR3 coding DNA: TGTGCCAGCTCACTCGAGACTAGCGGTAGCACAGATACGCAGTATTTT. As protein: CASSLETSGSTDTQYF.

The J gene is TRBJ2-1, the V gene TRBV30, with TRBD2 matching 10 bases. V gave up 4 bases and J gave up 3 bases; unmatched junction bases: 12. The CDR3 sequence is 17 residues long. CDR1 is GTSNPN and CDR2 is SVGIG in the germline V gene (reference sequence). CDR3 amino acids: CAWTWSGGANIYNEQFF. The CDR3 coding sequence is TGTGCCTGGACTTGGAGCGGGGGGGCGAATATCTACAATGAGCAGTTCTTC. The full variable domain, rest sourced from reference TRBV30 and TRBJ2-1, is SQTIHQWPATLVQPVGSPLSLECTVEGTSNPNLYWYRQAAGRGLQLLFYSVGIGQISSEVPQNLSASRPQDRQFILSSKKLLLSDSGFYLCAWTWSGGANIYNEQFFGPGTRLTVL.

This clone appeared a single time. The chain is built from TRBV5-1 and TRBJ1-1, with 9 nucleotides matching TRBD1. This CDR3 is 15 amino acids long. The V segment lost 4 bases and the J segment 4 bases; nucleotides outside the gene matches: 8. The germline V gene has CDR1 SGHRS and CDR2 YFSETQ. CDR3 in DNA: TGCGCCAGCAGCCCGACCGGGACAGGGTTCACTGAAGCTTTCTTT. Encoded protein: CASSPTGTGFTEAFF.

In its sample, this clone was seen once. J is TRBJ1-3 and V is TRBV14; tentatively, D is TRBD1 (6 bases). This CDR3 region has 15 residues. The ends were cut back, 8 bases at V and 4 bases at J, with 18 bases in the middle. Germline V gene data show CDR1 as SGHDN and CDR2 as FVKESK. As DNA, the CDR3 is TGTGCCAGCGGTCCCGGGGGGCTGGGGGGAAACACCATATATTTT. Translating it yields CASGPGGLGGNTIYF.

This chain uses TRBV19 with TRBJ1-4, with no clear D. This CDR3 comprises 14 residues. Germline-derived CDR1 and CDR2 are LNHDA and SQIVND (reference sequence). Trimming took off 6 bases at V and 7 bases at J, with 15 bases between the two ends. CDR3 sequence: CASRRPGKGEKLFF. The CDR3 bases are TGTGCCAGTAGAAGGCCGGGGAAAGGTGAAAAACTGTTTTTT. The whole variable domain, remainder taken from reference TRBV19 and TRBJ1-4, is DGGITQSPKYLFRKEGQNVTLSCEQNLNHDAMYWYRQDPGQGLRLIYYSQIVNDFQKGDIAEGYSVSREKKESFPLTVTSAQKNPTAFYLCASRRPGKGEKLFFGSGTQLSVL.

The chain recombines TRBV7-9 with TRBJ2-3, with 11 bases matching TRBD2. Germline CDR1 and CDR2: SEHNR and FQNEAQ (reference sequence). V was clipped by 5 bases and J by 6 bases; unmatched bases: 10. CDR3 length equals 16 residues. CDR3 amino acids: CASSMLLAGDADTQYF. In DNA form, the CDR3 reads TGTGCCAGCAGCATGTTACTAGCGGGAGATGCGGATACGCAGTATTTT.

This sequence joins TRBV6-5 and TRBJ1-6; D not certain. Trimming took 6 bases from V and 6 from J, leaving 15 bases between them. Germline V gene lookup returns CDR1 MNHEY and CDR2 SVGAGI. The CDR3 consists of 15 residues. The CDR3 sequence is CASSPGFFGNSPLHF. Written as DNA, the CDR3 is TGTGCCAGCAGCCCCGGTTTCTTTGGTAATTCACCCCTCCACTTT.

The V call is TRBV7-8, the J call TRBJ1-2; D gene unclear. This CDR3 is built from 13 residues. V gave up 5 bases and J gave up 8 bases, with 15 bases separating them. The germline V gene encodes CDR1 SGHVS and CDR2 FQNEAQ. The CDR3, as DNA: TGTGCCAGCAGCCCCCCGGGGATGGGGGGCTACACCTTC. Encoded protein: CASSPPGMGGYTF.